The source of this T cell receptor (beta chain) is a study of blood T cell repertoires in COVID-19. Whole-study context: The origin of the acute and convalescent COVID-19 samples was the United States, Italy and Spain. PBMCs, B-cell-depleted T cells, or T cells provided the cDNA or gDNA that made up the material.

Germline loops: CDR1 SNHLY, CDR2 FYNNEI. V was pared by 4 bases and J by 0 bases, with 9 bases between. The CDR3 length is 14 residues. Authors' methods: Nucleated cell number was recorded as an estimate derived from reference gene primer amplification. TCRdb keeps only in-frame clones here, not all; method: immunoSEQ multiplex PCR. The V and J calls and clone size are taken from that table; D and trimming were inferred from the DNA. The table has 180,000 or so clones, 85% to 90% seen once. This clonotype was obtained from a man younger than 35 with acute or convalescent COVID-19. The V call is TRBV2, the J call TRBJ1-1, with D unclear. Material for sequencing was peripheral blood. The CDR3 here is CASSGADMNTEAFF. The DNA for the CDR3 is TGTGCCAGCAGTGGTGCAGATATGAACACTGAAGCTTTCTTT.